Listed here are 10 T cell receptor beta chains from one sample, sequenced in a study of CD8 T cells in ankylosing spondylitis. TCRdb re-analysed the 5' RACE reads in MiXCR, keeping a single row per CDR3 protein. The sample yields some 290,000 distinct CDR3 sequences, 20% seen once. Material: blood, either unsorted or a sorted T cell fraction (not recorded which). These receptors came from a male donor with ankylosing spondylitis or in good health (not recorded which).

This clonotype came up many times. The rearrangement joins TRBV10-3 to TRBJ2-1; tentatively, D is TRBD2 (6 bases). The CDR3 is made up of 16 amino acids. V lost 0 bases and J lost 0, with 9 bases in between. Looked up from germline, CDR1 is ENHRY and CDR2 is SYGVKD. The CDR3 sequence: CAISESLASSYNEQFF. CDR3 nucleotides: TGTGCCATCAGTGAGTCACTAGCTAGCTCCTACAATGAGCAGTTCTTC.

The chain has TRBV11-2 and TRBJ2-7, with 8 bases that match TRBD1. From germline, CDR1 is SGHAT and CDR2 FQNNGV. The CDR3 extends over 14 amino acids. V lost 5 bases and J lost 3; bases outside the gene matches: 6. CDR3 nucleotide sequence: TGTGCCAGCAGCCGGACAGGGATTAACTACGAGCAGTACGTC. As protein: CASSRTGINYEQYV.

The CDR3 DNA follows: TGTGCCAGCAGTGGGGGCAGAGCGCGCTATGGCTACACCTTC. This codes for CASSGGRARYGYTF. J is TRBJ1-2 and V is TRBV12-3 or TRBV12-4; D might be TRBD1 (6 bases). V lost 5 bases and J 4 bases, leaving 14 bases between the germline ends. This CDR3 comprises 14 residues.

In its sample, this clonotype was seen a few times. J is TRBJ1-5 and V is TRBV12-3 or TRBV12-4, with D uncertain. With 2 bases removed from V and 9 bases from J, the gap between germline ends came to 14 bases. The CDR3 sequence is 14 residues long. The CDR3 sequence is CASSLSGDVGPQHF. CDR3 nucleotide sequence: TGTGCCAGCAGTTTATCCGGGGATGTAGGGCCCCAGCATTTT.

The rearrangement links TRBV5-1 to TRBJ2-5, with TRBD2 as a possible D gene (5 bases). Trimming stripped 7 bases from V and 4 bases from J, with 11 bases between. This CDR3 contains 12 residues. CDR1 and CDR2 from the germline V gene are SGHRS and YFSETQ. The CDR3 sequence is CASRAGAETQYF. The CDR3 coding sequence is TGCGCCAGCCGCGCGGGCGCAGAGACCCAGTACTTC.

This sequence joins TRBV19 and TRBJ2-6, with 9 bases aligning to TRBD1. Trimming at V came to 7 bases and at J to 4 bases, leaving 11 bases not matched to a gene. Per the germline V gene, CDR1 is LNHDA and CDR2 is SQIVND (reference sequence). The CDR3 has 17 residues. The CDR3 spells CASTLGQGTQGANVLTF. The CDR3 nucleotides read TGTGCCAGTACCTTAGGACAGGGGACTCAAGGGGCCAACGTCCTGACTTTC.

Here the CDR3 reads CASSPSGTENTEAFF. The CDR3 DNA reads TGTGCCAGCTCACCTTCCGGGACGGAGAACACTGAAGCTTTCTTT. The chain couples TRBV18 to TRBJ1-1, with D possibly being TRBD1 (5 bases). V lost 3 bases and J 1 base, leaving 12 bases between the germline ends. CDR1 and CDR2 (germline): KGHSH, LQKENI. This CDR3 region has 15 residues.

V usage is TRBV7-2 and J usage is TRBJ1-5, with 8 positions matching TRBD1. Germline values: CDR1 SGHTA, CDR2 FQGNSA. This CDR3 region has 16 residues. With V trimmed by 1 base and J by 2 bases, 4 bases remained unmatched. CDR3 in DNA: TGTGCCAGCAGCTTAGACAGGGGGGACGGCAATCAGCCCCAGCATTTT. Translated, it gives CASSLDRGDGNQPQHF. The entire variable domain, with the rest obtained from reference TRBV7-2 and TRBJ1-5, is as follows: GAGVSQSPSNKVTEKGKDVELRCDPISGHTALYWYRQSLGQGLEFLIYFQGNSAPDKSGLPSDRFSAERTGGSVSTLTIQRTQQEDSAVYLCASSLDRGDGNQPQHFGDGTRLSIL.

J is TRBJ1-5 and V is TRBV5-1; D gene uncertain. V was cut by 1 base and J by 2 bases, with 13 bases left in between. The CDR3 extends over 16 amino acids. Germline CDR1 reads SGHRS; CDR2 reads YFSETQ. The CDR3 loop reads CASSLTVLAGNQPQHF. DNA of the CDR3: TGCGCCAGCAGCTTGACAGTCTTGGCAGGCAATCAGCCCCAGCATTTT.

The genes are TRBV5-1 and TRBJ2-1, with unresolved D. V was pared by 0 bases and J by 7 bases, with 14 bases between. CDR1 is SGHRS and CDR2 is YFSETQ in the germline V gene. CDR3 size: 15 residues. Here the CDR3 reads CASSLASTLLNEQFF. CDR3 coding DNA: TGCGCCAGCAGCTTGGCATCGACTCTTTTGAATGAGCAGTTCTTC.